This is a list of T cell receptor beta chains from one sample in a study of control samples from healthy donors and cancer patients. Libraries were prepared by immunoSEQ multiplex PCR; TCRdb keeps only in-frame clonotypes and omits some of them. In the table there are some 410,000 clones, 80% to 95% of which are singletons. Sequenced: PBMCs. These receptors came from a man aged 40-50 years with head and neck cancer. CDR3s include the opening cysteine and the closing phenylalanine or tryptophan. The order of the fields is V gene, J gene, CDR3 protein.

v_call: TRBV7-3
j_call: TRBJ2-1
cdr3_aa: CASSRLAGGRVTSNEQFF

v_call: TRBV2
j_call: TRBJ2-2
cdr3_aa: CASRGQFGELFF

v_call: TRBV11-3
j_call: TRBJ2-7
cdr3_aa: CASSPSAGSYEQYF

v_call: TRBV18
j_call: TRBJ1-1
cdr3_aa: CASTTGEQMNTEAFF

v_call: TRBV3-1/TRBV3-2
j_call: TRBJ2-7
cdr3_aa: CASSPGLAGVGYEQYF

v_call: TRBV28
j_call: TRBJ1-5
cdr3_aa: CASTILKAHYSNQPQHF

v_call: TRBV10-1
j_call: TRBJ2-3
cdr3_aa: CASSVAGDTDTQYF

v_call: TRBV5-6
j_call: TRBJ2-7
cdr3_aa: CASSVGGTYEQYF

v_call: TRBV5-1
j_call: TRBJ2-7
cdr3_aa: CASSLVPESSYEQYF

v_call: TRBV14
j_call: TRBJ1-6
cdr3_aa: CASSQFSGKAYSPLHF

v_call: TRBV7-2
j_call: TRBJ1-1
cdr3_aa: CASSPPSRGLNTEAFF

v_call: TRBV4-1
j_call: TRBJ2-4
cdr3_aa: CASSQSGDRSKNIQYF

v_call: TRBV5-4
j_call: TRBJ1-3
cdr3_aa: CASSLAANSYTSIYF

v_call: TRBV5-6
j_call: TRBJ1-5
cdr3_aa: CASSSDRNQPQHF